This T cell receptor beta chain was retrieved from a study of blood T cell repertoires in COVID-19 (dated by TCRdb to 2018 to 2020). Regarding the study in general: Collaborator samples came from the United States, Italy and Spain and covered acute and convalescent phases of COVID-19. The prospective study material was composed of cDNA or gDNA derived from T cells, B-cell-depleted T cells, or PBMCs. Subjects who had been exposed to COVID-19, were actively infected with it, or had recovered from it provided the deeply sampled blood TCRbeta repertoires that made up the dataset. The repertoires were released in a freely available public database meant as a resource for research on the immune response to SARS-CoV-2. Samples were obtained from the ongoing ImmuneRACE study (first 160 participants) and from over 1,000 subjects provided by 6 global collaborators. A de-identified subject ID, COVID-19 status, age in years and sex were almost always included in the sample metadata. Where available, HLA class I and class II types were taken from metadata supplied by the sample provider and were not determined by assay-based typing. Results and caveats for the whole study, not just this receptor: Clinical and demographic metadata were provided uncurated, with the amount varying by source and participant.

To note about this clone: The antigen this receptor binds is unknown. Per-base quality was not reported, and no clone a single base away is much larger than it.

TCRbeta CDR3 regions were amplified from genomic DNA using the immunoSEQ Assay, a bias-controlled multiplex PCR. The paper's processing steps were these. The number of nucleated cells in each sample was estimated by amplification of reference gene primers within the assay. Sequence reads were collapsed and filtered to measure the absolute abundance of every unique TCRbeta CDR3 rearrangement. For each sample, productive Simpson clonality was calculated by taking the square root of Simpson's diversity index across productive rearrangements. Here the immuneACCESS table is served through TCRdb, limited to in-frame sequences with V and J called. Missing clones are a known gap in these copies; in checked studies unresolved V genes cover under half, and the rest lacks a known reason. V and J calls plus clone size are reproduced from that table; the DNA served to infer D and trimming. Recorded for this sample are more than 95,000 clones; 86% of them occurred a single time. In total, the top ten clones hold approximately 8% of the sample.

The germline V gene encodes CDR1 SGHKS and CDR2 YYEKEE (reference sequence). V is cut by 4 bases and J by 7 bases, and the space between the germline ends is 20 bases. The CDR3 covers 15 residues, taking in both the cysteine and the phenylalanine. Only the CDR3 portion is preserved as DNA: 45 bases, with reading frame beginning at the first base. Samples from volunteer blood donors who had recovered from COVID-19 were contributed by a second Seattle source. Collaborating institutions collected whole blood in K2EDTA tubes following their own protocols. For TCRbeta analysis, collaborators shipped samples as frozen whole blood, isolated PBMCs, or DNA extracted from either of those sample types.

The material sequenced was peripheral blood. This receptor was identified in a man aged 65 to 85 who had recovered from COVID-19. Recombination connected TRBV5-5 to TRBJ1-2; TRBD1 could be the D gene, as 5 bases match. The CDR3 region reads CASSGAIWRALGYTF. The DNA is TGTGCCAGCAGCGGGGCGATCTGGCGCGCCCTTGGCTACACCTTC. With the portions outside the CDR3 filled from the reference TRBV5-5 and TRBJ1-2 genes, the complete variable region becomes DAGVTQSPTHLIKTRGQQVTLRCSPISGHKSVSWYQQVLGQGPQFIFQYYEKEERGRGNFPDRFSARQFPNYSSELNVNALLLGDSALYLCASSGAIWRALGYTFGSGTRLTVV.